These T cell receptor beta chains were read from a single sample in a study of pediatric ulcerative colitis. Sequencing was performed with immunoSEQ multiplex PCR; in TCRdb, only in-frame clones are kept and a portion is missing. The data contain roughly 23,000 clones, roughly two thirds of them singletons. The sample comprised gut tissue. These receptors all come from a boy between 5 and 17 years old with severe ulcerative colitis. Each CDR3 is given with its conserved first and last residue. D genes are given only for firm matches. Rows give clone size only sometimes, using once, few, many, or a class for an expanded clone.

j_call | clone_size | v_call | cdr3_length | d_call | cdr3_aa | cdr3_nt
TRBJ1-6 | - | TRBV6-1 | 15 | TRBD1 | CASLTRTRDRAALHF | TGTGCCAGCCTGACACGAACCCGGGACAGGGCAGCCCTCCACTTT
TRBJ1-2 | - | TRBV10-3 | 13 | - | CAISEGTGYGYTF | TGTGCCATCAGTGAGGGGACGGGCTATGGCTACACCTTC
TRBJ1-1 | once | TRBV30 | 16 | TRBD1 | CAWSIPLGQGGTEAFF | TGTGCCTGGAGCATTCCTTTGGGGCAGGGGGGCACTGAAGCTTTCTTT
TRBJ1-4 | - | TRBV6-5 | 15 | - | CASSSAGRYEEKLFF | TGTGCCAGCAGTTCGGCCGGACGGTATGAAGAAAAACTGTTTTTT
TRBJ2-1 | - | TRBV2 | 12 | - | CASSGTVNEQFF | TGTGCCAGCAGTGGGACAGTCAATGAGCAGTTCTTC
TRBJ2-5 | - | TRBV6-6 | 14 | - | CASSTVTSQETQYF | TGTGCCAGCAGCACGGTGACTAGTCAAGAGACCCAGTACTTC
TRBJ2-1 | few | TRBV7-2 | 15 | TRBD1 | CASSYRGISYNEQFF | TGTGCCAGCAGCTACAGGGGTATCTCCTACAATGAGCAGTTCTTC
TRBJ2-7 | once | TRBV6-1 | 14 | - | CASSEARITYEQYF | TGTGCCAGCAGTGAAGCGCGAATTACCTACGAGCAGTACTTC
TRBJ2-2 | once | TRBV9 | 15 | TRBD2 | CASSVTSGVTGELFF | TGTGCCAGCAGCGTCACTAGCGGAGTTACCGGGGAGCTGTTTTTT
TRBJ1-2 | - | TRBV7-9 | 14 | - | CASSFGSRNYGYTF | TGTGCCAGCAGCTTTGGGTCACGGAACTATGGCTACACCTTC
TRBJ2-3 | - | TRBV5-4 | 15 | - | CASSQIGEGPDTQYF | TGTGCCAGCAGCCAAATAGGGGAAGGACCAGATACGCAGTATTTT
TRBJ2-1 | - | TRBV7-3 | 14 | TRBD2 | CASSLTRRGGEQFF | TGTGCCAGCAGCTTAACCCGGAGGGGAGGGGAGCAGTTCTTC
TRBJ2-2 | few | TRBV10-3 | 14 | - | CAISPSVNTGELFF | TGTGCCATCAGTCCTAGCGTTAACACCGGGGAGCTGTTTTTT
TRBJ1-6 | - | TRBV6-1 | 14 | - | CASSPQPDNSPLHF | TGTGCCAGCAGCCCGCAACCCGATAATTCACCCCTCCACTTT
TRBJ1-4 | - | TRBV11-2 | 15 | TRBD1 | CASSYPDRARGELFF | TGTGCCAGCAGCTACCCTGACAGGGCGAGGGGTGAACTGTTTTTT
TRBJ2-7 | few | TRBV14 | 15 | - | CASSQGGGGSYEQYF | TGTGCCAGCAGCCAAGGGGGGGGCGGCTCCTACGAGCAGTACTTC
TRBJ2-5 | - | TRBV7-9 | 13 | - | CASSFSVQETQYF | TGTGCCAGCAGCTTTTCAGTGCAAGAGACCCAGTACTTC
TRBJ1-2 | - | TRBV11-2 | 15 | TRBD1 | CASSLVGGGVDGYTF | TGTGCCAGCAGCTTAGTTGGAGGGGGCGTCGATGGCTACACCTTC
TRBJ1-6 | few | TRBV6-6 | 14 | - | CASSYGQRHSPLHF | TGTGCCAGCAGTTACGGACAGCGTCATTCACCCCTCCACTTT
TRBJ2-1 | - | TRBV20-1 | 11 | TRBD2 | CSAIGGFGQFF | TGCAGTGCTATCGGGGGGTTTGGGCAGTTCTTC
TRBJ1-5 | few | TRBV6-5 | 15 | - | CASSYSAGKGQPQHF | TGTGCCAGCAGTTACTCCGCAGGGAAAGGACAGCCCCAGCATTTT
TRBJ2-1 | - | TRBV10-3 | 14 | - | CAISTTSIGNEQFF | TGTGCCATCAGCACTACCTCGATTGGGAATGAGCAGTTCTTC
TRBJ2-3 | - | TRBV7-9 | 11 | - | CASSFEDTQYF | TGTGCCAGCAGCTTCGAAGATACGCAGTATTTT
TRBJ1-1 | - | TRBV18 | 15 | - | CASSLRGGLNTEAFF | TGTGCCAGCTCCCTTAGGGGGGGCCTGAACACTGAAGCTTTCTTT
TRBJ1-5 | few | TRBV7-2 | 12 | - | CASQRGNQPQHF | TGTGCCAGTCAACGGGGGAATCAGCCCCAGCATTTT
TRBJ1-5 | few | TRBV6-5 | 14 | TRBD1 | CASSYSGQNQPQHF | TGTGCCAGCAGTTACTCGGGACAGAATCAGCCCCAGCATTTT
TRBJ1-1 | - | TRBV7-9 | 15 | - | CASSLELPGLSEAFF | TGTGCCAGCAGCTTAGAACTCCCCGGGCTGTCTGAAGCTTTCTTT
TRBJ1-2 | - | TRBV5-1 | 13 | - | CASSSAANYGYTF | TGCGCCAGCAGCTCGGCAGCTAACTATGGCTACACCTTC
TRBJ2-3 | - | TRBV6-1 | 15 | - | CASTKKAGELHTQYF | TGTGCCAGCACTAAAAAGGCAGGGGAGCTACATACGCAGTATTTT